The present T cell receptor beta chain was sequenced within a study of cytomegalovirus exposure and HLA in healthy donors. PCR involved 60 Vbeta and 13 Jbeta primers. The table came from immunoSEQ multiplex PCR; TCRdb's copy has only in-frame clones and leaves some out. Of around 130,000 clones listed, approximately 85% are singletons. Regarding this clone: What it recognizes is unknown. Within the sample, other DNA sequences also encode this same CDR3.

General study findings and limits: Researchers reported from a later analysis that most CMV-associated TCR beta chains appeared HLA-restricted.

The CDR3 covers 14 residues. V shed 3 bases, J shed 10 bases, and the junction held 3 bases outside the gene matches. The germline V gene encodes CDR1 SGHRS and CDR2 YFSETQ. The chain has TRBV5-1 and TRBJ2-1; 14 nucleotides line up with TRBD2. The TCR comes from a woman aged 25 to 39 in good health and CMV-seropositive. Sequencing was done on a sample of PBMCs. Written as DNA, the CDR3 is TGCGCCAGCAGCTCGGGACTAGCGGGAGCGGAGCAGTTCTTC. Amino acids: CASSSGLAGAEQFF.